Presented here are 28 T cell receptor beta chains from one specimen sequenced in a study of T cell responses to AZD1222 COVID-19 vaccine. Assay used: immunoSEQ multiplex PCR; TCRdb lists only in-frame clones, some missing. This table has 150,000 to 200,000 clones, 90% to 95% appearing once. Here the sequenced sample was peripheral blood, taken on day 0 of AZD1222 vaccination. The receptor set was obtained from an adult in good health.

The chain is built from TRBV5-6 and TRBJ2-3; D possibly corresponds to TRBD1 (6 bases). Germline V CDR1 and CDR2: SGHDT, YYEEEE. CDR3 length: 16 residues. With 4 bases removed from V and 2 bases from J, the gap between germline ends came to 17 bases. CDR3 loop: CASSLSATGFTDTQYF. As DNA, the CDR3 is TGTGCCAGCAGCCTATCCGCGACAGGTTTCACAGATACGCAGTATTTT. The full variable domain, its missing parts supplied by reference TRBV5-6 and TRBJ2-3, is DAGVTQSPTHLIKTRGQQVTLRCSPKSGHDTVSWYQQALGQGPQFIFQYYEEEERQRGNFPDRFSGHQFPNYSSELNVNALLLGDSALYLCASSLSATGFTDTQYFGPGTRLTVL.

The V gene is TRBV7-6, the J gene TRBJ2-2, with TRBD2 matching over 12 bases. CDR1 and CDR2 from the germline V gene are SGHVS and FNYEAQ. The CDR3 extends over 17 amino acids. After removal of 5 bases from V and 2 bases from J, the junction contained 6 bases not matched to a gene. Written as DNA, the CDR3 is TGTGCCAGCAGCCCCCAGACTAGCGGGGGAAACACCGGGGAGCTGTTTTTT. Protein: CASSPQTSGGNTGELFF.

V gene TRBV14 combines with J gene TRBJ2-7, with TRBD2 matching over 7 bases. Looked up from germline, CDR1 is SGHDN and CDR2 is FVKESK. The CDR3 totals 16 residues. The J segment lost 2 bases and the V segment lost 1 base, leaving 8 bases of the junction unmatched. For the CDR3, the DNA is TGTGCCAGCAGCCAAGGAATTAGCGGGCTCCCCTACGAGCAGTACTTC. Translating gives CASSQGISGLPYEQYF.

The gene calls are TRBV5-1 and TRBJ2-7; 7 nucleotides agree with TRBD1. The junction had 9 bases not matched to a gene; V was cut back by 0 bases and J by 3 bases. The CDR3 has 16 residues. In germline, CDR1 is SGHRS, CDR2 YFSETQ. The CDR3 loop is CASSLAKGATHYEQYF. The CDR3 coding sequence is TGCGCCAGCAGCTTGGCCAAGGGGGCCACCCACTACGAGCAGTACTTC.

This clone was seen just once. The chain couples TRBV6-5 to TRBJ2-3; 8 nucleotides line up with TRBD2. The CDR3 totals 15 residues. The germline V gene encodes CDR1 MNHEY and CDR2 SVGAGI. V lost 2 bases, J lost 3 bases, and 4 bases stayed unmatched. CDR3 nucleotides: TGTGCCAGCAGTTACAGAGCGGGAGATACAGATACGCAGTATTTT. This translates into CASSYRAGDTDTQYF.

The CDR3: CASRLDRGNEQFF. CDR3 nucleotides: TGCGCCAGCAGGCTCGACAGGGGGAATGAGCAGTTCTTC. This chain links TRBV5-1 with TRBJ2-1; 9 nucleotides match TRBD1. The CDR3 is 13 amino acids. V lost 5 bases, J lost 7 bases, and 4 bases stayed unmatched. Germline CDR1 SGHRS, CDR2 YFSETQ. Supplemented by reference TRBV5-1 and TRBJ2-1, the full variable domain reads KAGVTQTPRYLIKTRGQQVTLSCSPISGHRSVSWYQQTPGQGLQFLFEYFSETQRNKGNFPGRFSGRQFSNSRSEMNVSTLELGDSALYLCASRLDRGNEQFFGPGTRLTVL.

On this clone itself: Sequence at one end of the junction differs from germline and may be a read error. J is TRBJ2-3 and V is TRBV29-1; TRBD1 is a possible D gene (6 bases). This CDR3 has 13 amino acids. Germline V gene sequence: CDR1 SQVTM, CDR2 ANQGSEA. The CDR3 coding sequence is TGCAGCGGATGGAGTGGGGGCACGGATACGCAGTATTTT. It codes for CSGWSGGTDTQYF.

This rearrangement joins TRBV9 to TRBJ2-2; D is perhaps TRBD1 or TRBD2 (6 bases each). CDR1 is SGDLS and CDR2 is YYNGEE in the germline V gene. The CDR3 runs 15 residues. With 1 base removed from V and 7 bases from J, the gap between germline ends came to 14 bases. CDR3 in amino acids: CASSVYTGAVGELFF. In nucleotides, the CDR3 is TGTGCCAGCAGCGTATATACGGGGGCCGTCGGGGAGCTGTTTTTT.

V usage is TRBV10-1 and J usage is TRBJ2-3; TRBD2 agrees at 10 bases. The CDR3 has 15 amino acids. Germline V gene sequence: CDR1 WNHNN, CDR2 SYGVQD (reference sequence). J lost 3 bases, V lost 6 bases, and 6 bases had no gene match. The CDR3 bases are TGCGCCAGCAGGTCTAGCGGGAGCGGAACAGATACGCAGTATTTT. Residues: CASRSSGSGTDTQYF.

The gene calls are TRBV30 and TRBJ2-5, with D maybe TRBD1 (5 bases). The V end was cut by 0 bases, the J end by 5 bases, with 10 bases between. The CDR3 sequence is 13 residues long. Per the germline V gene, CDR1 is GTSNPN and CDR2 is SVGIG (reference sequence). CDR3 DNA: TGTGCCTGGAGTGTTCTGGACACCGAGACCCAGTACTTC. Protein: CAWSVLDTETQYF.

This clone appeared a single time. The rearrangement joins TRBV7-9 to TRBJ1-1; 10 bases fit TRBD1. CDR3 length: 14 amino acids. Losses at the gene ends were 7 bases for V and 7 bases for J; bases not matched to a gene: 9. Germline CDR1 SEHNR, CDR2 FQNEAQ (reference sequence). The CDR3 loop is CASTSGDRGVEAFF. The DNA for the CDR3 is TGTGCCAGCACAAGTGGGGACAGGGGAGTTGAAGCTTTCTTT.

The chain couples TRBV6-5 to TRBJ2-1; D call uncertain. The ends were cut back, 6 bases at V and 0 bases at J, with 9 bases in the middle. The CDR3 consists of 14 residues. Germline V gene sequence: CDR1 MNHEY, CDR2 SVGAGI. CDR3 DNA: TGTGCCAGCAGCCCACTACCCTCCTACAATGAGCAGTTCTTC. This sequence encodes CASSPLPSYNEQFF.

The CDR3 reads CASSNSGRIRNEQFF. CDR3 in DNA: TGTGCCAGCAGTAATAGCGGGAGGATTCGAAATGAGCAGTTCTTC. This chain links TRBV2 with TRBJ2-1; 10 nucleotides align to TRBD2. The CDR3 contains 15 residues. Germline V gene lookup returns CDR1 SNHLY and CDR2 FYNNEI. Trimming cost V 5 bases and J 7 bases; bases outside gene matches: 8.

The rearrangement uses TRBV6-2 or TRBV6-3 and TRBJ2-2, with D hard to call. This CDR3 has 15 amino acids. Deletions cut 5 bases from V and 5 bases from J, with 15 bases between. The germline V gene has CDR1 MNHEY and CDR2 SVGEGT. CDR3 protein: CASSNNLLLTGELFF. The CDR3 DNA follows: TGTGCCAGCAGTAACAACCTCTTACTTACCGGGGAGCTGTTTTTT.

The V call is TRBV11-2, the J call TRBJ2-7, with D unresolved. V was trimmed by 5 bases and J by 0 bases, leaving 11 bases between them. The V gene's germline CDR1 is SGHAT and CDR2 FQNNGV. CDR3 length: 14 residues. The CDR3 sequence is CASSARRNSYEQYF. CDR3 DNA: TGTGCCAGCAGCGCGCGACGGAACTCCTACGAGCAGTACTTC.

The rearrangement joins TRBV9 to TRBJ1-2, with 8 nucleotides matching TRBD1. Germline CDR1 reads SGDLS; CDR2 reads YYNGEE. V gave up 0 bases and J gave up 2 bases; unmatched junction bases: 15. The CDR3 length is 19 residues. CDR3 nucleotides: TGTGCCAGCAGCGTAGGAACGGGGACAGGCCCCGGATCCAACTATGGCTACACCTTC. It is translated as CASSVGTGTGPGSNYGYTF.

The chain recombines TRBV5-5 with TRBJ2-7; D remains ambiguous. This CDR3 is 11 amino acids long. Trimming cost V 3 bases and J 5 bases, with 6 bases left between them. Looked up from germline, CDR1 is SGHKS and CDR2 is YYEKEE (reference sequence). In DNA form, the CDR3 reads TGTGCCAGCAGCTCCAATGACGAGCAGTACTTC. It encodes CASSSNDEQYF.

This chain uses TRBV18 with TRBJ1-1; a possible D gene is TRBD1 (5 bases). The CDR3 consists of 13 residues. Per germline, CDR1 KGHSH and CDR2 LQKENI. With 2 bases removed from V and 5 bases from J, the gap between germline ends came to 9 bases. This CDR3 reads CASSPVGGTEAFF. The CDR3 DNA follows: TGTGCCAGCTCACCAGTGGGGGGAACTGAAGCTTTCTTT.

The chain employs TRBV4-2 and TRBJ1-2; 7 nucleotides line up with TRBD1. Germline V gives CDR1 LGHNA, CDR2 YNFKEQ. V gave up 3 bases and J gave up 4 bases; unmatched junction bases: 5. The CDR3 extends over 14 amino acids. The CDR3 bases are TGTGCCAGCAGCCAGCCGGGACAGATCTATGGCTACACCTTC. Translation: CASSQPGQIYGYTF.

This chain connects TRBV5-4 to TRBJ2-1; no firm D call. CDR3 length equals 16 residues. V was clipped by 4 bases and J by 2 bases, with 16 bases between them. CDR1 and CDR2 (germline): SGHNT, YYREEE (reference sequence). CDR3 DNA: TGTGCCAGCAGCCCCCCCGGGCAACCGACCTACAATGAGCAGTTCTTC. Encoded protein: CASSPPGQPTYNEQFF.

J is TRBJ2-2 and V is TRBV3-1 (or the pseudogene TRBV3-2); D tentatively fits TRBD1 or TRBD2 (5 bases each). CDR1 and CDR2 from the germline V gene are LGHDT and YNNKEL (reference sequence). V lost 1 base and J 6 bases, leaving 6 bases between the germline ends. The CDR3 runs 13 residues. The CDR3 DNA reads as TGTGCCAGCAGCCAAGCGGGGCCCGGGGAGCTGTTTTTT. This sequence encodes CASSQAGPGELFF.

The chain links TRBV7-9 to TRBJ1-4; 8 bases map to TRBD1. CDR1 is SEHNR, CDR2 FQNEAQ, per germline (reference sequence). V lost 5 bases, J lost 8 bases, and 7 bases stayed unmatched. The CDR3 is made up of 14 amino acids. The CDR3 here is CASSNDRGDEKLFF. CDR3 bases: TGTGCCAGCAGCAATGACAGGGGAGACGAAAAACTGTTTTTT.

The chain uses TRBV28 and TRBJ2-7; D perhaps matches TRBD1 (5 bases). CDR1 is MDHEN and CDR2 is SYDVKM in the germline V gene. The V and J ends lost 2 bases and 2 bases respectively, with 16 bases between them. The CDR3 spans 16 residues. The CDR3 sequence is CASSLTQRQGTYEQYF. CDR3 nucleotide sequence: TGTGCCAGCAGTTTAACCCAGAGGCAGGGCACCTACGAGCAGTACTTC.

The chain combines TRBV5-6 with TRBJ1-1; 12 nucleotides line up with TRBD1. The V segment lost 4 bases and the J segment 4 bases; nucleotides outside the gene matches: 8. Germline V gene sequence: CDR1 SGHDT, CDR2 YYEEEE. The CDR3 covers 16 residues. CDR3 in amino acids: CASSPPGQGASTEAFF. As DNA, the CDR3 is TGTGCCAGCAGCCCCCCGGGACAGGGGGCGAGCACTGAAGCTTTCTTT.

The chain is built from TRBV19 and TRBJ2-7, with 8 nucleotides matching TRBD1. The CDR3 is made up of 14 amino acids. The germline V gene encodes CDR1 LNHDA and CDR2 SQIVND (reference sequence). Losses at the gene ends were 1 base for V and 6 bases for J; bases not matched to a gene: 5. CDR3 protein: CASSIAGTGTEQYF. The CDR3 coding sequence is TGTGCCAGTAGTATAGCTGGGACAGGTACCGAGCAGTACTTC.

The chain employs TRBV28 and TRBJ1-5; no clear D. This CDR3 comprises 13 residues. V was shortened by 6 bases and J by 5 bases, with 11 bases between the two germline ends. The germline V gene has CDR1 MDHEN and CDR2 SYDVKM. The CDR3 loop reads CASSFGRDQPQHF. The CDR3 coding sequence is TGTGCCAGCAGCTTTGGACGCGATCAGCCCCAGCATTTT.

This clone was recorded once. The V and J genes are TRBV6-5 and TRBJ1-1; weak D call: TRBD1 (6 bases). Germline loops: CDR1 MNHEY, CDR2 SVGAGI. The CDR3 sequence is 15 residues long. V lost 6 bases, J lost 3 bases, and 17 bases lay in between. CDR3 nucleotide sequence: TGTGCCAGCAGAGGACGTCTCAACAGGGACACTGAAGCTTTCTTT. This gives the protein CASRGRLNRDTEAFF.

This chain links TRBV28 with TRBJ2-1; D remains ambiguous. Trimming pared 2 bases from V and 4 bases from J, leaving 3 bases between. Germline V gives CDR1 MDHEN, CDR2 SYDVKM. The CDR3 has 12 amino acids. The CDR3 DNA follows: TGTGCCAGCAGTTTAAATTACAATGAGCAGTTCTTC. Amino acids: CASSLNYNEQFF.